Following are 30 T cell receptor beta chains from one sample sequenced in a study of blood T cell repertoires in COVID-19. The method was immunoSEQ multiplex PCR; TCRdb's version includes in-frame clones alone and lacks a portion of them. The data contain roughly 230,000 clones, 75% to 85% of them seen just once; the ten biggest clones take up around 5.9%. Sequencing used peripheral blood. These TCRs come from a human donor in a cohort sampled during active COVID-19.

The genes are TRBV6-1 and TRBJ2-2; tentatively, D is TRBD2 (5 bases). Germline CDR1 and CDR2: MNHNS and SASEGT. V was clipped by 6 bases and J by 8 bases, with 10 bases between them. CDR3 length: 12 amino acids. The CDR3 spells CASSVTRGELFF. The CDR3 DNA is TGTGCCAGCAGCGTAACTAGAGGGGAGCTGTTTTTT.

The rearrangement uses TRBV3-1 (or the pseudogene TRBV3-2) and TRBJ1-2; maybe TRBD1 (6 bases). The CDR3 has 18 residues. Trimming shortened V by 1 base and J by 7 bases, and 25 bases separated the two germline ends. Germline CDR1 and CDR2: LGHDT and YNNKEL (reference sequence). The CDR3, as DNA: TGTGCCAGCAGCCAAGGGGGAGCTTACGGACAGACCCCCGGTGGCTACACCTTC. This codes for CASSQGGAYGQTPGGYTF.

This clone appeared a few times. V and J are TRBV5-5 and TRBJ2-3; tentative D call: TRBD2 (6 bases). Germline-derived CDR1 and CDR2 are SGHKS and YYEKEE (reference sequence). Trimming pared 0 bases from V and 2 bases from J, leaving 10 bases between. This CDR3 is built from 15 residues. For the CDR3, the DNA is TGTGCCAGCAGCTTGGTAGGGACTTTCACAGATACGCAGTATTTT. Translation gives CASSLVGTFTDTQYF.

This clone was recorded only once. The chain joins TRBV11-2 to TRBJ2-7; weak D call: TRBD2 (6 bases). Trimming cost V 5 bases and J 0 bases, with 14 bases left between them. CDR1 is SGHAT, CDR2 FQNNGV, per germline. This CDR3 has 15 residues. DNA of the CDR3: TGTGCCAGCAGCCTATCAATTAGCGGCTCCTACGAGCAGTACTTC. The encoded protein is CASSLSISGSYEQYF.

This chain uses TRBV4-2 with TRBJ2-2; TRBD2 matches 16 bases. Looked up from germline, CDR1 is LGHNA and CDR2 is YNFKEQ. V gave up 4 bases and J gave up 5 bases; unmatched junction bases: 10. The CDR3 length is 19 residues. The CDR3 nucleotides are TGTGCCAGCAGCCGGACCGGGACTAGCGGGGGGGATGGGACCGGGGAGCTGTTTTTT. As protein: CASSRTGTSGGDGTGELFF.

V is TRBV12-5 and J is TRBJ2-3, with 8 bases fitting TRBD1. V lost 4 bases and J lost 11; bases outside the gene matches: 5. The CDR3 length is 12 residues. The germline V gene has CDR1 LGHNT and CDR2 FRNRAP. In nucleotides, the CDR3 is TGTGCTAGTGGTTCTGACAGGGGCCGGCAGTATTTT. Its protein is CASGSDRGRQYF.

The chain couples TRBV19 to TRBJ1-3, with 7 bases that match TRBD1. J was trimmed by 3 bases and V by 4 bases; bases with no gene match: 3. The germline CDR1 and CDR2 sequences are LNHDA and SQIVND (reference sequence). This CDR3 has 14 residues. DNA for the CDR3: TGTGCCAGTAGTAAGGGGGCCGATGGAAACACCATATATTTT. This sequence encodes CASSKGADGNTIYF.

V is TRBV6-2 or TRBV6-3 and J is TRBJ1-5, with TRBD1 as a possible D gene (5 bases). The CDR3 runs 16 residues. V dropped 2 bases and J dropped 2 bases, with 13 bases sitting between them. CDR1 MNHEY and CDR2 SVGEGT come from the germline V gene. In DNA form, the CDR3 reads TGTGCCAGCAGTTACGGGGCAGGGAGGGGCAATCAGCCCCAGCATTTT. Translation gives CASSYGAGRGNQPQHF.

This clone occurred once. The V and J genes are TRBV15 and TRBJ1-1; 9 bases align to TRBD1. V trimming: 0 bases; J trimming: 0 bases; junction bases outside the gene matches: 11. Per germline, CDR1 LNHNV and CDR2 YYDKDF (reference sequence). The CDR3 spans 19 residues. CDR3 residues: CATSRDRGSTGGMNTEAFF. Here the CDR3 DNA reads TGTGCCACCAGCAGAGATCGAGGATCGACAGGGGGGATGAACACTGAAGCTTTCTTT.

The CDR3 DNA sequence: TGTGCCAGCAGCTTGAGGGCTATTAGCGGGGGCCCCAACACCGGGGAGCTGTTTTTT. Translation: CASSLRAISGGPNTGELFF. The rearrangement links TRBV7-3 to TRBJ2-2; 9 positions agree with TRBD2. Unmatched junction bases numbered 13, after V lost 3 bases and J lost 2 bases. CDR1 SGHTA and CDR2 FQGTGA come from the germline V gene. CDR3 size: 19 residues.

The chain joins TRBV7-2 to TRBJ1-5; TRBD1 matches at 11 bases. Germline CDR1 and CDR2: SGHTA and FQGNSA. V trimming: 3 bases; J trimming: 7 bases; junction bases outside the gene matches: 17. The CDR3 sequence is 19 residues long. Here the CDR3 reads CASSFQSLTGTGGNQPQHF. The CDR3 nucleotides read TGTGCCAGCAGCTTCCAATCACTAACCGGGACAGGGGGTAACCAGCCCCAGCATTTT.

The chain combines TRBV27 with TRBJ2-3; 11 nucleotides agree with TRBD2. The CDR3 length is 18 residues. The germline V gene encodes CDR1 MNHEY and CDR2 SMNVEV (reference sequence). Trimming took 4 bases from V and 0 from J; bases not matched to a gene: 9. The DNA for the CDR3 is TGTGCCAGCAGTTATAGACTAGCGGGGATGTTTAGCACAGATACGCAGTATTTT. Translating gives CASSYRLAGMFSTDTQYF.

The CDR3 loop reads CASSLDAAGSYEQYF. In DNA, the CDR3 is TGTGCCAGCAGCTTAGATGCAGCGGGATCCTACGAGCAGTACTTC. The chain couples TRBV7-6 to TRBJ2-7; the match to TRBD2 covers 7 bases. This CDR3 has 15 residues. J lost 1 base, V lost 1 base, and 4 bases had no gene match. Germline V gene data show CDR1 as SGHVS and CDR2 as FNYEAQ. Full variable domain (remainder filled in from reference TRBV7-6 and TRBJ2-7): GAGVSQSPRYKVTKRGQDVALRCDPISGHVSLYWYRQALGQGPEFLTYFNYEAQQDKSGLPNDRFSAERPEGSISTLTIQRTEQRDSAMYRCASSLDAAGSYEQYFGPGTRLTVT.

V and J are TRBV5-1 and TRBJ1-1; a possible D gene is TRBD1 (6 bases). Looked up from germline, CDR1 is SGHRS and CDR2 is YFSETQ. The CDR3 extends over 16 amino acids. V dropped 1 base and J dropped 4 bases, with 17 bases sitting between them. The CDR3 loop is CASSLPGGGHGTEAFF. The CDR3, as DNA: TGCGCCAGCAGCTTGCCCGGGGGGGGCCACGGCACTGAAGCTTTCTTT.

The chain is built from TRBV10-3 and TRBJ2-7; TRBD2 aligns across 11 bases. Losses at the gene ends were 7 bases for V and 5 bases for J; bases not matched to a gene: 7. This CDR3 spans 14 amino acids. The germline gives CDR1 ENHRY, CDR2 SYGVKD. The CDR3 is CAITGSGRANEQYF. Written as DNA, the CDR3 is TGTGCCATCACCGGTAGCGGGAGGGCCAACGAGCAGTACTTC.

The chain recombines TRBV5-6 with TRBJ1-1, with D maybe TRBD1 (5 bases). The germline V gene encodes CDR1 SGHDT and CDR2 YYEEEE. This CDR3 is built from 14 residues. The V and J ends lost 1 base and 2 bases respectively, with 9 bases between them. The CDR3 coding sequence is TGTGCCAGCAGCTTGTCCGGGGGAAACACTGAAGCTTTCTTT. Protein: CASSLSGGNTEAFF.

The gene calls are TRBV11-2 and TRBJ2-3; 13 bases map to TRBD2. The CDR3 spans 16 residues. CDR1 and CDR2 from the germline V gene are SGHAT and FQNNGV. Unmatched junction bases numbered 8, after V lost 9 bases and J lost 2 bases. The CDR3: CASRTSGSRFTDTQYF. For the CDR3, the DNA is TGTGCCAGTAGGACTAGCGGGAGCCGTTTCACAGATACGCAGTATTTT.

The CDR3 DNA follows: TGTGCCAGCTCACCAATCGGACAGGGGGTCGAGACCCAGTACTTC. It codes for CASSPIGQGVETQYF. This rearrangement joins TRBV18 to TRBJ2-5, with TRBD1 identical over 10 bases. The J segment lost 5 bases and the V segment lost 2 bases, leaving 5 bases of the junction unmatched. The CDR3 contains 15 residues. Germline V gene sequence: CDR1 KGHSH, CDR2 LQKENI. The complete variable domain, with remaining parts taken from reference TRBV18 and TRBJ2-5, reads NAGVMQNPRHLVRRRGQEARLRCSPMKGHSHVYWYRQLPEEGLKFMVYLQKENIIDESGMPKERFSAEFPKEGPSILRIQQVVRGDSAAYFCASSPIGQGVETQYFGPGTRLLVL.

The V and J genes are TRBV7-9 and TRBJ2-5; D is perhaps TRBD2 (6 bases). Germline V gene sequence: CDR1 SEHNR, CDR2 FQNEAQ (reference sequence). V lost 5 bases and J lost 2, with 12 bases in between. The CDR3 covers 14 residues. CDR3 in DNA: TGTGCCAGCAGCGCCGGACTATCTCAAGAGACCCAGTACTTC. Protein sequence: CASSAGLSQETQYF.

The rearrangement joins TRBV6-1 to TRBJ1-1, with 7 bases matching TRBD1. The germline gives CDR1 MNHNS, CDR2 SASEGT. J lost 4 bases, V lost 2 bases, and 7 bases had no gene match. The CDR3 is 15 residues long. The CDR3, as DNA: TGTGCCAGCAGTGAATTATCAGGGGGGTTCACTGAAGCTTTCTTT. Its translation: CASSELSGGFTEAFF.

This chain uses TRBV25-1 with TRBJ1-6; possible D gene TRBD1, 6 bases. The germline V gene has CDR1 MGHDK and CDR2 SYGVNS. V lost 6 bases and J lost 2, with 8 bases in between. The CDR3 covers 14 residues. This CDR3 is CASSGGPYNSPLHF. The CDR3 nucleotides read TGTGCCAGCAGCGGGGGGCCCTATAATTCACCCCTCCACTTT.

The rearrangement uses TRBV2 and TRBJ1-4; maybe TRBD1 (6 bases). V was shortened by 4 bases and J by 6 bases, with 15 bases between the two germline ends. CDR3 length equals 15 residues. Germline V gene lookup returns CDR1 SNHLY and CDR2 FYNNEI. In nucleotides, the CDR3 is TGTGCCAGCAGTGGGCTCGGACAGCCATATGAAAAACTGTTTTTT. It encodes CASSGLGQPYEKLFF.

The V call is TRBV11-3, the J call TRBJ2-2; 8 bases are a match to TRBD1. The germline V gene has CDR1 SGHNT and CDR2 YENEEA. The CDR3 is 15 residues long. CDR3 nucleotide sequence: TGTGTAGGGTCCCTGGAGACAGGGGCGACCGGGGAGCTGTTTTTT. As protein: CVGSLETGATGELFF.

The chain carries TRBV2 and TRBJ2-1; D possibly corresponds to TRBD1 (6 bases). The V gene lost 7 bases and the J gene lost 3 bases, with 7 bases spanning the gap. Looked up from germline, CDR1 is SNHLY and CDR2 is FYNNEI. The CDR3 spans 12 residues. CDR3 in DNA: TGTGCCAGCAAGGACAGCTACAATGAGCAGTTCTTC. Translation gives CASKDSYNEQFF.

This chain connects TRBV5-6 to TRBJ2-1; 7 bases are shared with TRBD2. This CDR3 is 15 amino acids long. Germline values: CDR1 SGHDT, CDR2 YYEEEE. V lost 2 bases and J lost 3; bases outside the gene matches: 5. CDR3 in DNA: TGTGCCAGCAGCTTTGGGCTAGCGGTCTACAATGAGCAGTTCTTC. It is translated as CASSFGLAVYNEQFF.

This clone has just a few counts. V and J are TRBV3-1 (or the pseudogene TRBV3-2) and TRBJ1-2; 7 bases map to TRBD1. The CDR3 covers 14 residues. With 4 bases clipped from V and 2 bases from J, the junction kept 4 bases outside the gene matches. Germline loops: CDR1 LGHDT, CDR2 YNNKEL (reference sequence). The CDR3 reads CASSPNRGNYGYTF. CDR3 sequence (DNA): TGTGCCAGCAGCCCTAACAGGGGAAACTATGGCTACACCTTC.

The chain is built from TRBV10-1 and TRBJ1-1; 9 bases are shared with TRBD1. This CDR3 spans 14 amino acids. The germline CDR1 and CDR2 sequences are WNHNN and SYGVQD (reference sequence). V lost 5 bases, J lost 3 bases, and 4 bases stayed unmatched. The CDR3, as DNA: TGCGCCAGCAGTACAGGGGGCATAGACACTGAAGCTTTCTTT. It translates to CASSTGGIDTEAFF.

The chain employs TRBV5-6 and TRBJ2-2; 7 bases are shared with TRBD1. The CDR3 consists of 14 residues. The germline V gene has CDR1 SGHDT and CDR2 YYEEEE. V shed 4 bases and J 0 bases; nucleotides not matched to a gene: 0. As DNA, the CDR3 is TGTGCCAGCAGCAGGGGGCCGAACACCGGGGAGCTGTTTTTT. Amino acids: CASSRGPNTGELFF.

V is TRBV7-9 and J is TRBJ2-1, with a tentative D call TRBD2 (5 bases). Germline loops: CDR1 SEHNR, CDR2 FQNEAQ (reference sequence). Trimming took off 2 bases at V and 8 bases at J, with 19 bases between the two ends. The CDR3 consists of 16 residues. The DNA of the CDR3 is TGTGCCAGCAGCTTAAGAGTCGGGCGGGCCGTCGATGAGCAGTTCTTC. Its protein product is CASSLRVGRAVDEQFF.

This sequence joins TRBV18 and TRBJ2-7; 8 bases agree with TRBD1. The V gene end was trimmed by 4 bases and the J gene end by 2 bases; junction bases not matched to a gene: 7. Germline V gene lookup returns CDR1 KGHSH and CDR2 LQKENI. The CDR3 spans 15 residues. For the CDR3, the DNA is TGTGCCAGCTCACTCGGGGCAGGGGGCACCTACGAGCAGTACTTC. This codes for CASSLGAGGTYEQYF.